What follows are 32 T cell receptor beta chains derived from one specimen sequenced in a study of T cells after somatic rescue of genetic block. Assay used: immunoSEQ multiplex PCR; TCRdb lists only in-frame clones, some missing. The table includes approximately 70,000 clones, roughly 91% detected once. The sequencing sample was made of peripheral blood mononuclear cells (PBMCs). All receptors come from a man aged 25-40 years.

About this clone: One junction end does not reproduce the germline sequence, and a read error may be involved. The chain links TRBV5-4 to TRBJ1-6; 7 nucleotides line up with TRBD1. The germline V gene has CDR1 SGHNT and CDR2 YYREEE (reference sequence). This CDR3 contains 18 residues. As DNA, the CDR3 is TGTGCCGGCAGCTCAGGGGGAGCAGTCGGATTATATAATTCACCCCTCCACTTT. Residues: CAGSSGGAVGLYNSPLHF.

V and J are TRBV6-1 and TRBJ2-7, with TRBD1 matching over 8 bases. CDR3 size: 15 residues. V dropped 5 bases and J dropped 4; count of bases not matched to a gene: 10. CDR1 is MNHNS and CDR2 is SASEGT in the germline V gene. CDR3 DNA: TGTGCCAGCAGTAAACAGACAGGGGCCCAATACGAGCAGTACTTC. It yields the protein CASSKQTGAQYEQYF.

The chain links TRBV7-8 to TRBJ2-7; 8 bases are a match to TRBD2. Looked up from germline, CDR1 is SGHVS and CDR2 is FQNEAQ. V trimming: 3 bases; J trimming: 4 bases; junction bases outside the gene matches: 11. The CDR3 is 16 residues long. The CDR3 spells CASSLGRIAGKYEQYF. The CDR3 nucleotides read TGTGCCAGCAGCTTGGGGAGGATAGCGGGAAAGTACGAGCAGTACTTC.

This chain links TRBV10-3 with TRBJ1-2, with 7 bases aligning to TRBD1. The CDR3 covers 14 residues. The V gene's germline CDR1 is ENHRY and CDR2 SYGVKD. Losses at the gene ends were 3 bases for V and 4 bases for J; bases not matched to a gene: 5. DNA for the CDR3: TGTGCCATCAGTGACCCCAGGGACAGCTATGGCTACACCTTC. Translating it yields CAISDPRDSYGYTF.

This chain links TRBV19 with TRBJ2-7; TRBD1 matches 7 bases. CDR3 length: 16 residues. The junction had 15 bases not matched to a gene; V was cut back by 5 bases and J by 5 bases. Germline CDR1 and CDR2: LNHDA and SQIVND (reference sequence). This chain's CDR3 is CASSPDLSSGGDEQYF. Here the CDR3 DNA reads TGTGCCAGTAGTCCCGACCTATCTTCAGGGGGTGACGAGCAGTACTTC.

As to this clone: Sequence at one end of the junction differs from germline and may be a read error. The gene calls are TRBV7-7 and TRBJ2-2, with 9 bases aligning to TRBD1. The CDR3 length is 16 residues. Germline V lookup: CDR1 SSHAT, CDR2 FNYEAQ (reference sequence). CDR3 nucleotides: TGTGCTAGCAGCCCAACAGGGGGCGGAAACACCGGGGAGCTGTTTTTT. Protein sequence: CASSPTGGGNTGELFF.

This chain's CDR3 is CASSISGTVYNEQFF. The DNA for the CDR3 is TGTGCCAGTAGTATCTCGGGGACGGTCTACAATGAGCAGTTCTTC. The genes are TRBV19 and TRBJ2-1, with D possibly called TRBD1 or TRBD2 (5 bases each). Trimming left V 3 bases short and J 3 bases short, with 12 bases between. The CDR3 extends over 15 amino acids. Germline CDR1 and CDR2: LNHDA and SQIVND (reference sequence).

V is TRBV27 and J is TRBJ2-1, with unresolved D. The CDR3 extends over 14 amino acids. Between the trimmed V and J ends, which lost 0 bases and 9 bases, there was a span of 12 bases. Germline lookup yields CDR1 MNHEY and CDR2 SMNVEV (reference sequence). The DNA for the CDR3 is TGTGCCAGCAGTTTATCGGGTAGCTTTGCTGAGCAGTTCTTC. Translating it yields CASSLSGSFAEQFF.

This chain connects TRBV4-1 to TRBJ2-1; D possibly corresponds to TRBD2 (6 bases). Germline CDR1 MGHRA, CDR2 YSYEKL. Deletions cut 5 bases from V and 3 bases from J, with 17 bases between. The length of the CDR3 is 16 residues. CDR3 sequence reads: CASSSTHQRVYNEQFF. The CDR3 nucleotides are TGCGCCAGCAGCTCCACCCACCAGCGGGTCTACAATGAGCAGTTCTTC.

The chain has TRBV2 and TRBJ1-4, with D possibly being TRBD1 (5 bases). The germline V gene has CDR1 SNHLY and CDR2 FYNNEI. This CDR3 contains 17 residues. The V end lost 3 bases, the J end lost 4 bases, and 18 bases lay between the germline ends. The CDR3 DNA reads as TGTGCCAGCAGTGATTTTGGGGCTTCGGTACATAATGAAAAACTGTTTTTT. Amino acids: CASSDFGASVHNEKLFF.

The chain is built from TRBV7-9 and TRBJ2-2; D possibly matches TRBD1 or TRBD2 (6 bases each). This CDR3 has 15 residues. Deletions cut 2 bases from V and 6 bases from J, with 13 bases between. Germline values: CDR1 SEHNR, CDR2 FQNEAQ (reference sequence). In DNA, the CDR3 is TGTGCCAGCAGCTTATGGGCAGGGGAGGCCGGGGAGCTGTTTTTT. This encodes CASSLWAGEAGELFF.

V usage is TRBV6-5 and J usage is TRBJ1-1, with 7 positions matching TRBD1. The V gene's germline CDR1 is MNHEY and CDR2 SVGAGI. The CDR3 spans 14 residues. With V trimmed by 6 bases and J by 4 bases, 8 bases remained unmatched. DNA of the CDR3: TGTGCCAGCAGAAACAGGGGAGGAAGCACTGAAGCTTTCTTT. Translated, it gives CASRNRGGSTEAFF.

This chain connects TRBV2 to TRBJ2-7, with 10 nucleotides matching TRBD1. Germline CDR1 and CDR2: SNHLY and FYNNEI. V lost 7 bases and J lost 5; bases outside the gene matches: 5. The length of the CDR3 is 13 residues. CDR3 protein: CASIGDRGNEQYF. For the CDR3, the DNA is TGTGCCAGCATTGGGGACAGGGGCAACGAGCAGTACTTC.

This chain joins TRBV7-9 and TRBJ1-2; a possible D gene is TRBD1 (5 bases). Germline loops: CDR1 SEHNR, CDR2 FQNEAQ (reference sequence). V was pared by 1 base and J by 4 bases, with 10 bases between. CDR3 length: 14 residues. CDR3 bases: TGTGCCAGCAGCTTAGTTACGACAGTCTATGGCTACACCTTC. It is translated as CASSLVTTVYGYTF. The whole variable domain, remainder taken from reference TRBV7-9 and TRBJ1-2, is DTGVSQNPRHKITKRGQNVTFRCDPISEHNRLYWYRQTLGQGPEFLTYFQNEAQLEKSRLLSDRFSAERPKGSFSTLEIQRTEQGDSAMYLCASSLVTTVYGYTFGSGTRLTVV.

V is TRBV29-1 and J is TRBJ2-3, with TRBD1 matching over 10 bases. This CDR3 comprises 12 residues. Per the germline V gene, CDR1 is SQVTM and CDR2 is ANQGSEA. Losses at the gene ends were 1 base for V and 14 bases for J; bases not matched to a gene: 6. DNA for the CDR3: TGCAGCGTTGAAGGGACAGGGGGTAATTTGTATTTT. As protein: CSVEGTGGNLYF.

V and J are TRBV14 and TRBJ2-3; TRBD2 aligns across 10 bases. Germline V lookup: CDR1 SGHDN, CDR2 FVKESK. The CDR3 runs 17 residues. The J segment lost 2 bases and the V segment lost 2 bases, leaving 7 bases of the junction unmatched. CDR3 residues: CASSQPTSGRYTDTQYF. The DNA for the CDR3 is TGTGCCAGCAGCCAACCGACTAGCGGGCGATACACAGATACGCAGTATTTT.

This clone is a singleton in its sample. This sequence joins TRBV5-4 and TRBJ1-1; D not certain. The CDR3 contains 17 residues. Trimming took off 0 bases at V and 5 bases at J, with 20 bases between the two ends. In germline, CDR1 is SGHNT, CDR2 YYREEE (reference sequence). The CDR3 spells CASSLEPLAAPGTEAFF. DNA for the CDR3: TGTGCCAGCAGCTTGGAACCCTTAGCGGCCCCGGGGACTGAAGCTTTCTTT.

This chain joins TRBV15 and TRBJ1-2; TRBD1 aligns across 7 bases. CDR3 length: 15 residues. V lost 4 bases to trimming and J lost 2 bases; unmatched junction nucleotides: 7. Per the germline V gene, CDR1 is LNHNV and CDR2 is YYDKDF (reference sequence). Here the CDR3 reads CATSTDSTGNYGYTF. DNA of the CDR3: TGTGCCACCAGCACGGACTCGACAGGGAACTATGGCTACACCTTC.

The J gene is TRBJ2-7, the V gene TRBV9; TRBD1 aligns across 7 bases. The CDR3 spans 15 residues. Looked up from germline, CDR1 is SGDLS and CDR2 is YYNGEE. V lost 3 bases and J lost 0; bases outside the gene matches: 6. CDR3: CASSGTGSTSYEQYF. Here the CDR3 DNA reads TGTGCCAGCAGCGGGACAGGCAGTACCTCCTACGAGCAGTACTTC.

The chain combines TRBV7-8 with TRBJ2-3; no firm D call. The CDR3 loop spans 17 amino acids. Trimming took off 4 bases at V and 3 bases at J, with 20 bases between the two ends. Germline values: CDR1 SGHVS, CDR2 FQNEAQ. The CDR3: CASSSPAILSRTDTQYF. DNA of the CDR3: TGTGCCAGCAGCTCCCCGGCAATTTTGTCCCGGACAGATACGCAGTATTTT.

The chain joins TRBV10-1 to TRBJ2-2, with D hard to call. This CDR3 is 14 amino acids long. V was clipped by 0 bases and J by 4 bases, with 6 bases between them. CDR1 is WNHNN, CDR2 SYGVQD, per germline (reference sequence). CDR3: CASSESLSTGELFF. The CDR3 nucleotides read TGCGCCAGCAGTGAGTCGCTTTCCACCGGGGAGCTGTTTTTT.

The CDR3 is CASTRTVGGIETQYF. The CDR3 coding sequence is TGTGCCAGCACCCGAACCGTCGGGGGGATAGAGACCCAGTACTTC. The chain carries TRBV5-4 and TRBJ2-5; TRBD2 matches at 7 bases. The V gene's germline CDR1 is SGHNT and CDR2 YYREEE (reference sequence). With 6 bases clipped from V and 4 bases from J, the junction kept 12 bases outside the gene matches. The CDR3 spans 15 residues.

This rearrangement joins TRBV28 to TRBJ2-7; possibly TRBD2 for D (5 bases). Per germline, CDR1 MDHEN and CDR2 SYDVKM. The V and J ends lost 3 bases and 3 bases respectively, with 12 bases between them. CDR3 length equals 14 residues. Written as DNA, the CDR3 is TGTGCCAGCAGTTTGTCGGGGATTCGCTACGAGCAGTACTTC. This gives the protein CASSLSGIRYEQYF.

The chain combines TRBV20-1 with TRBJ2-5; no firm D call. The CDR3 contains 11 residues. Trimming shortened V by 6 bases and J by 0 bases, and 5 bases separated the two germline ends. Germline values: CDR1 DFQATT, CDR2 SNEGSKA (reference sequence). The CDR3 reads CSAQHQETQYF. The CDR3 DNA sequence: TGCAGTGCCCAACACCAAGAGACCCAGTACTTC.

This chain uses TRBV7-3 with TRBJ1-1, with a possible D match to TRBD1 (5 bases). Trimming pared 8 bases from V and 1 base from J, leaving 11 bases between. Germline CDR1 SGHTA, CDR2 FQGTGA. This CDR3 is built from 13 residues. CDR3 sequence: CASGPTGNTEAFF. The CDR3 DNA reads TGTGCCAGCGGACCCACAGGGAACACTGAAGCTTTCTTT.

DNA of the CDR3: TGCGCCAGCAGCTTTGGGCAGTACCAAGAGACCCAGTACTTC. This translates into CASSFGQYQETQYF. The chain is built from TRBV5-1 and TRBJ2-5, with no clear D. V was pared by 2 bases and J by 0 bases, with 8 bases between. The CDR3 is 14 residues long. Germline loops: CDR1 SGHRS, CDR2 YFSETQ.

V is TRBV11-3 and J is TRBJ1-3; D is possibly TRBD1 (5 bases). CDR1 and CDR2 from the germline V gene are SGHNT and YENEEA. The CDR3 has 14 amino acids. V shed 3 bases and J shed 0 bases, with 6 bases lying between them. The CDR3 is CASSLGGSGNTIYF. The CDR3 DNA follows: TGTGCCAGCAGCTTGGGGGGCTCTGGAAACACCATATATTTT.

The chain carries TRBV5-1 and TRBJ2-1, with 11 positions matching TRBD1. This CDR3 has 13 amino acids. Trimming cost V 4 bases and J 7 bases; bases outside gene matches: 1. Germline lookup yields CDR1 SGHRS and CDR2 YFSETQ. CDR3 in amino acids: CASSGQGANEQFF. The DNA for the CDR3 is TGCGCCAGCAGCGGACAGGGGGCTAATGAGCAGTTCTTC.

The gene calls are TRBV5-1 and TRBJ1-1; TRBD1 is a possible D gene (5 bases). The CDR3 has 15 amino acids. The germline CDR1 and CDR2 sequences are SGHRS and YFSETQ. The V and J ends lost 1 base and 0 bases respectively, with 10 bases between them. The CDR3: CASSLKQGLNTEAFF. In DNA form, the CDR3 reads TGCGCCAGCAGCTTGAAGCAGGGATTGAACACTGAAGCTTTCTTT.

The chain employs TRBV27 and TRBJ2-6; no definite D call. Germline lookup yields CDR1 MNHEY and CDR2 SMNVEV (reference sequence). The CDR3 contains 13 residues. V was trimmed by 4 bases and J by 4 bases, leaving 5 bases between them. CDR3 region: CASSWSGANVLTF. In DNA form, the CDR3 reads TGTGCCAGCAGTTGGTCCGGGGCCAACGTCCTGACTTTC.

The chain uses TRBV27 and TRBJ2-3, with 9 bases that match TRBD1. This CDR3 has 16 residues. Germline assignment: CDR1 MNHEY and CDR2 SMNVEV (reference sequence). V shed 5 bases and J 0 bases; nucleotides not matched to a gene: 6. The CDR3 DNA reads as TGTGCCAGCAGTGTACAGGGGGCGGGTAGCACAGATACGCAGTATTTT. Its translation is CASSVQGAGSTDTQYF.

Written as DNA, the CDR3 is TGTGCCAGCAGGCCTACAGGGGGCGCTGGCAATGAGCAGTTCTTC. Its protein is CASRPTGGAGNEQFF. The chain employs TRBV11-2 and TRBJ2-1; TRBD1 matches 9 bases. This CDR3 region has 15 residues. CDR1 is SGHAT, CDR2 FQNNGV, per germline. The V gene end was trimmed by 6 bases and the J gene end by 6 bases; junction bases not matched to a gene: 9.